A single sample is the source of the 28 T cell receptor beta chains below, sequenced in a study of PD-L1 blockade in urothelial cancer. The time point denotes: pretreatment peripheral blood. TCRdb keeps only in-frame clones here, not all; method: immunoSEQ multiplex PCR. Among about 53,000 clones listed, roughly nine tenths were seen once. Here the sequenced sample was PBMCs, taken around atezolizumab (anti-PD-L1) treatment. Receptors originate from a woman aged 55 to 70 with urothelial cancer.

The rearrangement uses TRBV11-2 and TRBJ2-1; the match to TRBD2 covers 12 bases. Per the germline V gene, CDR1 is SGHAT and CDR2 is FQNNGV. The V segment lost 3 bases and the J segment 6 bases; nucleotides outside the gene matches: 9. CDR3 length equals 17 residues. CDR3 sequence: CASSFQRVTSGSNEQFF. CDR3 coding DNA: TGTGCCAGCAGCTTTCAGAGGGTGACTAGCGGGAGCAATGAGCAGTTCTTC.

The chain has TRBV6-1 and TRBJ2-7; D call uncertain. V lost 2 bases and J 3 bases, leaving 8 bases between the germline ends. The CDR3 has 13 residues. Germline lookup yields CDR1 MNHNS and CDR2 SASEGT. As DNA, the CDR3 is TGTGCCAGCAGTGAAAACAGATACTACGAGCAGTACTTC. Amino acid sequence: CASSENRYYEQYF.

This clone was recorded once. The rearrangement links TRBV11-2 to TRBJ2-7; a possible D gene is TRBD1 (6 bases). The germline gives CDR1 SGHAT, CDR2 FQNNGV. The germline V and J ends were trimmed by 5 bases and 4 bases, with 12 bases remaining between them. The CDR3 covers 13 residues. CDR3 nucleotides: TGTGCCAGCAGCAATCGAACAGGGTACGAGCAGTACTTC. Translating it yields CASSNRTGYEQYF.

The chain carries TRBV9 and TRBJ2-2, with 9 bases identical to TRBD2. Trimming cost V 2 bases and J 5 bases; bases outside gene matches: 13. This CDR3 contains 18 residues. The germline gives CDR1 SGDLS, CDR2 YYNGEE. The CDR3 DNA follows: TGTGCCAGCAGCGTCGGTAATTTAGCGGGAGTGTCTACCGGGGAGCTGTTTTTT. It codes for CASSVGNLAGVSTGELFF.

This sequence joins TRBV23-1 and TRBJ2-7; TRBD1 matches 8 bases. TRBV23-1 is labeled an ORF, and its function is uncertain. V shed 7 bases and J 1 base; nucleotides not matched to a gene: 6. The CDR3 totals 14 residues. In DNA, the CDR3 is TGCGCCAGCAAACAGGGACAGGAGTCCTACGAGCAGTACTTC. As protein: CASKQGQESYEQYF.

V and J are TRBV19 and TRBJ2-7, with D possibly being TRBD2 (6 bases). V was clipped by 3 bases and J by 3 bases, with 15 bases between them. The CDR3 is made up of 15 amino acids. Germline V gene sequence: CDR1 LNHDA, CDR2 SQIVND (reference sequence). Here the CDR3 DNA reads TGTGCCAGTAGTATTCGCCGGGACTGGGGCTACGAGCAGTACTTC. The encoded protein is CASSIRRDWGYEQYF.

The gene calls are TRBV10-3 and TRBJ2-1; 8 nucleotides agree with TRBD1. V shed 7 bases and J 3 bases; nucleotides not matched to a gene: 5. Looked up from germline, CDR1 is ENHRY and CDR2 is SYGVKD. This CDR3 region has 14 residues. Here the CDR3 DNA reads TGTGCCATCACCGACAGGGGATACTACAATGAGCAGTTCTTC. Translation gives CAITDRGYYNEQFF.

This chain links TRBV7-6 with TRBJ2-3, with D uncertain. Trimming removed 3 bases from V and 5 bases from J, with 9 bases in between. This CDR3 has 13 amino acids. Germline lookup yields CDR1 SGHVS and CDR2 FNYEAQ. The chain's CDR3 is CASSFAGVDTQYF. CDR3 in DNA: TGTGCCAGCAGCTTCGCAGGCGTAGATACGCAGTATTTT.

V gene TRBV2 combines with J gene TRBJ2-2; 7 bases map to TRBD1. Germline CDR1 SNHLY, CDR2 FYNNEI. Unmatched junction bases numbered 1, after V lost 6 bases and J lost 6 bases. The CDR3 contains 12 residues. The CDR3, as DNA: TGTGCCAGCAGGACAGGGCCCGGGGAGCTGTTTTTT. Translation: CASRTGPGELFF.

The gene calls are TRBV5-1 and TRBJ2-5; D perhaps matches TRBD1 (6 bases). The CDR3 is made up of 17 amino acids. Germline values: CDR1 SGHRS, CDR2 YFSETQ. Trimming took off 6 bases at V and 1 base at J, with 22 bases between the two ends. The CDR3 is CASTKTGPMALQETQYF. The CDR3 nucleotides are TGCGCCAGCACCAAGACAGGACCGATGGCGCTCCAAGAGACCCAGTACTTC.

The CDR3: CAIRPFGGQTYEQYF. DNA of the CDR3: TGTGCCATCAGGCCATTCGGGGGACAGACCTACGAGCAGTACTTC. The rearrangement uses TRBV10-3 and TRBJ2-7; D perhaps matches TRBD1 (7 bases). The CDR3 runs 15 residues. Germline V lookup: CDR1 ENHRY, CDR2 SYGVKD. V dropped 6 bases and J dropped 2 bases, with 17 bases sitting between them.

The V and J genes are TRBV6-5 and TRBJ2-7, with 8 positions matching TRBD1. Losses at the gene ends were 9 bases for V and 5 bases for J; bases not matched to a gene: 9. The CDR3 is 13 amino acids. In germline, CDR1 is MNHEY, CDR2 SVGAGI. This CDR3 is CASLQGASHEQYF. In DNA form, the CDR3 reads TGTGCCAGTCTCCAGGGGGCTAGTCACGAGCAGTACTTC.

The J gene is TRBJ2-7, the V gene TRBV13; 10 bases match TRBD1. Germline CDR1 reads PRHDT; CDR2 reads FYEKMQ (reference sequence). This CDR3 spans 16 amino acids. The trim removed 4 bases at V and 0 bases at J, leaving 6 bases unmatched. For the CDR3, the DNA is TGTGCCAGCAGCTCTCAAGGGGACAGGGGCTCCTACGAGCAGTACTTC. Amino acids: CASSSQGDRGSYEQYF.

This chain uses TRBV15 with TRBJ2-7, with 8 bases lining up with TRBD1. The CDR3 extends over 17 amino acids. Germline CDR1 and CDR2: LNHNV and YYDKDF (reference sequence). The junction had 10 bases not matched to a gene; V was cut back by 1 base and J by 2 bases. The CDR3: CATSRVQGAGPTYEQYF. CDR3 nucleotide sequence: TGTGCCACCAGCAGAGTCCAGGGGGCAGGCCCGACCTACGAGCAGTACTTC.

This chain uses TRBV5-1 with TRBJ2-2, with 10 bases aligning to TRBD2. The CDR3 is made up of 18 amino acids. The germline V gene has CDR1 SGHRS and CDR2 YFSETQ. V lost 1 base to trimming and J lost 0 bases; unmatched junction nucleotides: 6. The chain's CDR3 is CASSLLAGGLANTGELFF. For the CDR3, the DNA is TGCGCCAGCAGCTTGTTAGCGGGGGGCCTTGCGAACACCGGGGAGCTGTTTTTT.

V gene TRBV2 combines with J gene TRBJ2-5, with 7 bases aligning to TRBD2. The J call could be wrong; TRBJ2-7 is a better fit for the DNA end. Germline lookup yields CDR1 SNHLY and CDR2 FYNNEI. The CDR3 consists of 13 residues. CDR3 region: CASSVGRAGEQYF. CDR3 DNA sequence: TGTGCCAGCAGTGTGGGGAGGGCGGGCGAGCAGTACTTC.

This chain connects TRBV2 to TRBJ1-5; 9 bases align to TRBD1. Per the germline V gene, CDR1 is SNHLY and CDR2 is FYNNEI. The CDR3 is 13 residues long. Unmatched junction bases numbered 0, after V lost 4 bases and J lost 5 bases. CDR3 in DNA: TGTGCCAGCAGTGGGACAGGGGATCAGCCCCAGCATTTT. It translates to CASSGTGDQPQHF.

The chain recombines TRBV6-6 with TRBJ1-5, with D hard to call. The germline gives CDR1 MNHNY, CDR2 SVGAGI (reference sequence). The CDR3 is 12 amino acids. The V end was cut by 2 bases, the J end by 4 bases, with 3 bases between. CDR3 amino acids: CASSYVNQPQHF. The DNA of the CDR3 is TGTGCCAGCAGTTACGTAAATCAGCCCCAGCATTTT.

The genes are TRBV15 and TRBJ2-7, with TRBD2 as a possible D gene (5 bases). Germline V gives CDR1 LNHNV, CDR2 YYDKDF (reference sequence). The V end lost 0 bases, the J end lost 3 bases, and 12 bases lay between the germline ends. The CDR3 length is 15 residues. CDR3 in amino acids: CATSRDDEGFYEQYF. DNA for the CDR3: TGTGCCACCAGCAGAGATGACGAGGGATTCTACGAGCAGTACTTC.

This chain joins TRBV15 and TRBJ2-7; 9 bases line up with TRBD1. After removal of 6 bases from V and 0 bases from J, the junction contained 6 bases not matched to a gene. CDR1 LNHNV and CDR2 YYDKDF come from the germline V gene (reference sequence). The CDR3 contains 15 residues. In DNA form, the CDR3 reads TGTGCCACCAGTATGGGACAGGGAAGCTCCTACGAGCAGTACTTC. Translation: CATSMGQGSSYEQYF.

The chain couples TRBV18 to TRBJ1-1, with 9 positions matching TRBD1. Trimming removed 6 bases from V and 6 bases from J; junction bases left unmatched: 11. Per germline, CDR1 KGHSH and CDR2 LQKENI. This CDR3 spans 15 amino acids. CDR3 coding DNA: TGTGCCAGCTCTCAATCGACAGGGGGGATTGCTGAAGCTTTCTTT. It encodes CASSQSTGGIAEAFF.

The V gene is TRBV7-9, the J gene TRBJ2-4; tentatively, D is TRBD2 (6 bases). Germline V gene data show CDR1 as SEHNR and CDR2 as FQNEAQ (reference sequence). This CDR3 comprises 13 residues. Trimming stripped 5 bases from V and 6 bases from J, with 11 bases between. CDR3 sequence: CASSRGTLNIQYF. CDR3 nucleotide sequence: TGTGCCAGCAGCCGGGGGACTTTAAACATTCAGTACTTC.

The chain is built from TRBV18 and TRBJ2-7; 8 nucleotides match TRBD1. Germline V CDR1 and CDR2: KGHSH, LQKENI. This CDR3 spans 14 amino acids. After removal of 2 bases from V and 6 bases from J, the junction contained 6 bases not matched to a gene. The CDR3 protein is CASSPSTGDVEQYF. In DNA, the CDR3 is TGTGCCAGCTCACCATCGACAGGGGACGTCGAGCAGTACTTC.

This chain joins TRBV28 and TRBJ1-5, with TRBD1 identical over 9 bases. J was trimmed by 3 bases and V by 5 bases; bases with no gene match: 5. Germline-derived CDR1 and CDR2 are MDHEN and SYDVKM. This CDR3 is 15 amino acids long. The CDR3: CASSAGQGPNQPQHF. The CDR3 region has the DNA TGTGCCAGCAGTGCGGGACAGGGTCCCAATCAGCCCCAGCATTTT.

This rearrangement joins TRBV5-5 to TRBJ2-3, with D maybe TRBD2 (6 bases). CDR1 SGHKS and CDR2 YYEKEE come from the germline V gene (reference sequence). V was trimmed by 4 bases and J by 3 bases, leaving 12 bases between them. This CDR3 comprises 14 residues. CDR3 DNA: TGTGCCAGCAGCCCGCCGGGACTTACAGATACGCAGTATTTT. Protein product: CASSPPGLTDTQYF.

The rearrangement uses TRBV5-5 and TRBJ1-6; 9 nucleotides agree with TRBD1. The ends lost 0 bases at V and 7 bases at J; junction bases unmatched: 2. CDR3 length equals 15 residues. Germline V lookup: CDR1 SGHKS, CDR2 YYEKEE (reference sequence). CDR3 in DNA: TGTGCCAGCAGCTTGGGGACAGGGGTCAATTCACCCCTCCACTTT. As protein: CASSLGTGVNSPLHF.

The rearrangement joins TRBV18 to TRBJ1-3, with D perhaps matching TRBD1 (5 bases). This CDR3 has 15 residues. Germline lookup yields CDR1 KGHSH and CDR2 LQKENI. Deletions cut 2 bases from V and 4 bases from J, with 12 bases between. The CDR3 DNA sequence: TGTGCCAGCTCACCATTTCCGGGGGTAGGAAACACCATATATTTT. It codes for CASSPFPGVGNTIYF.

The chain combines TRBV18 with TRBJ2-3, with D possibly matching TRBD2 (7 bases). Germline-derived CDR1 and CDR2 are KGHSH and LQKENI. The CDR3 spans 15 residues. Trimming cost V 4 bases and J 5 bases, with 16 bases left between them. The CDR3 is CASSRYGGQVDTQYF. The DNA for the CDR3 is TGTGCCAGCTCACGATACGGGGGGCAGGTAGATACGCAGTATTTT.